These 10 T cell receptor beta chains were sequenced from one sample in a study of vaccination and CD4 T cells after COVID-19. Documented treatment: roughly 10-day PBMC culture with coronavirus spike peptide pools or control peptides (ViraFEST assay). The assay that was used to sequence DNA from cultured CD4+ T cells was the Oncomine TCR Beta short-read assay. TCRdb itself ran the PCR reads through MiXCR, one entry per CDR3 protein. The data show 10,000 to 15,000 distinct CDR3 sequences, about 42% seen once. What these receptors recognize is not known. The sample here was CD4+ T cells from blood, cultured in vitro, taken before SARS-CoV-2 vaccination. The source of these receptors is a human donor who had recovered from COVID-19.

The chain couples TRBV20-1 to TRBJ1-1, with D maybe TRBD1 (6 bases). This CDR3 region has 13 residues. With 3 bases removed from V and 5 bases from J, the gap between germline ends came to 13 bases. CDR1 DFQATT and CDR2 SNEGSKA come from the germline V gene (reference sequence). The CDR3 region is CSARLDRLTEAFF. In DNA form, the CDR3 reads TGCAGTGCTAGGCTCGACAGGTTGACTGAAGCTTTCTTT.

The V gene is TRBV28, the J gene TRBJ2-3, with TRBD2 as a possible D gene (6 bases). The CDR3 covers 16 residues. Germline CDR1 reads MDHEN; CDR2 reads SYDVKM. With 4 bases removed from V and 0 bases from J, the gap between germline ends came to 14 bases. CDR3 sequence (DNA): TGTGCCAGCAGTTCCTGGGGAGGAACTAGCACAGATACGCAGTATTTT. Translation gives CASSSWGGTSTDTQYF.

The J gene is TRBJ1-1, the V gene TRBV20-1; TRBD1 matches 8 bases. Germline lookup yields CDR1 DFQATT and CDR2 SNEGSKA (reference sequence). The CDR3 has 14 amino acids. With V trimmed by 5 bases and J by 1 base, 6 bases remained unmatched. For the CDR3, the DNA is TGCAGTGCTCTGTCAGGGGGCTGGAACACTGAAGCTTTCTTT. This gives the protein CSALSGGWNTEAFF.

This clonotype has only a few counts. This chain connects TRBV7-2 to TRBJ1-1; the match to TRBD1 covers 8 bases. This CDR3 region has 14 residues. Germline V lookup: CDR1 SGHTA, CDR2 FQGNSA. Unmatched junction bases numbered 6, after V lost 5 bases and J lost 4 bases. CDR3 sequence reads: CASSTGGWVTEAFF. The CDR3 DNA follows: TGTGCCAGCAGCACAGGGGGTTGGGTCACTGAAGCTTTCTTT.

V gene TRBV28 combines with J gene TRBJ1-6, with D possibly being TRBD1 (5 bases). Germline loops: CDR1 MDHEN, CDR2 SYDVKM. CDR3 length: 15 amino acids. V was clipped by 3 bases and J by 7 bases, with 13 bases between them. The CDR3 DNA reads as TGTGCCAGCAGTTTGGGCCGGGGGGGGAATTCACCCCTCCACTTT. It codes for CASSLGRGGNSPLHF.

Only a few counts were recorded for this clonotype. The genes are TRBV7-2 and TRBJ2-3; the D gene is possibly TRBD2 (5 bases). CDR1 and CDR2 from the germline V gene are SGHTA and FQGNSA. The germline V and J ends were trimmed by 1 base and 3 bases, with 11 bases remaining between them. This CDR3 spans 15 amino acids. CDR3: CASSLGRAGTDTQYF. CDR3 DNA sequence: TGTGCCAGCAGCTTAGGGCGGGCCGGGACAGATACGCAGTATTTT.

The chain carries TRBV19 and TRBJ1-1; no reliable D call. Trimming shortened V by 3 bases and J by 4 bases, and 15 bases separated the two germline ends. Germline CDR1 reads LNHDA; CDR2 reads SQIVND (reference sequence). The CDR3 extends over 15 amino acids. CDR3 DNA: TGTGCCAGTAGTATGTTCGGGGTCGGCGCCACTGAAGCTTTCTTT. Translating gives CASSMFGVGATEAFF.

The chain employs TRBV19 and TRBJ1-5, with TRBD1 identical over 11 bases. The germline CDR1 and CDR2 sequences are LNHDA and SQIVND (reference sequence). This CDR3 region has 18 residues. The ends lost 5 bases at V and 2 bases at J; junction bases unmatched: 11. CDR3 sequence (DNA): TGTGCCAGTAGTGACCGGGACAGGGGGTTCCTGGGCAATCAGCCCCAGCATTTT. It encodes CASSDRDRGFLGNQPQHF.

This clonotype has just a few counts. This chain uses TRBV6-1 with TRBJ1-1, with 7 bases matching TRBD1. In germline, CDR1 is MNHNS, CDR2 SASEGT. There are 13 residues in the CDR3. V shed 6 bases, J shed 9 bases, and the junction held 10 bases outside the gene matches. CDR3 bases: TGTGCCAGCAGGACAGGGAACGGGGGAAAAGCTTTCTTT. Amino acids: CASRTGNGGKAFF.

The chain employs TRBV7-2 and TRBJ1-2; perhaps TRBD1 as D (6 bases). CDR3 length: 13 amino acids. V lost 1 base and J lost 8, with 11 bases in between. CDR1 is SGHTA and CDR2 is FQGNSA in the germline V gene. CDR3 residues: CASSLDRAGGYTF. DNA of the CDR3: TGTGCCAGCAGCTTAGACAGGGCCGGAGGCTACACCTTC. Full variable domain (rest looked up from reference TRBV7-2 and TRBJ1-2): GAGVSQSPSNKVTEKGKDVELRCDPISGHTALYWYRQSLGQGLEFLIYFQGNSAPDKSGLPSDRFSAERTGGSVSTLTIQRTQQEDSAVYLCASSLDRAGGYTFGSGTRLTVV.